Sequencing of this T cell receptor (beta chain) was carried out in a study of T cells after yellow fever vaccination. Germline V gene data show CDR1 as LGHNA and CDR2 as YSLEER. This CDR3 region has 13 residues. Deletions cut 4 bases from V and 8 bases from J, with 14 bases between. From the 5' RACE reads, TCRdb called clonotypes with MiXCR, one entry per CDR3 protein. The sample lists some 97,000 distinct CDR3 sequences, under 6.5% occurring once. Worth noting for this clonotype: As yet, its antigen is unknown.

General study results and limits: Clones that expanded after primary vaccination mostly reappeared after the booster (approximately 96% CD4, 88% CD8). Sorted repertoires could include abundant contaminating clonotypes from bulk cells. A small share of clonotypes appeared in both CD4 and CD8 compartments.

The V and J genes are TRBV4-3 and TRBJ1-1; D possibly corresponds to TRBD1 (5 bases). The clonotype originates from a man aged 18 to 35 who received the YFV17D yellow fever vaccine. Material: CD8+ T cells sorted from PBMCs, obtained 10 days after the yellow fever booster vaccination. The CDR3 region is CASSRELWTEAFF. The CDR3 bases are TGCGCCAGCAGCCGAGAGCTATGGACAGAAGCTTTCTTT.